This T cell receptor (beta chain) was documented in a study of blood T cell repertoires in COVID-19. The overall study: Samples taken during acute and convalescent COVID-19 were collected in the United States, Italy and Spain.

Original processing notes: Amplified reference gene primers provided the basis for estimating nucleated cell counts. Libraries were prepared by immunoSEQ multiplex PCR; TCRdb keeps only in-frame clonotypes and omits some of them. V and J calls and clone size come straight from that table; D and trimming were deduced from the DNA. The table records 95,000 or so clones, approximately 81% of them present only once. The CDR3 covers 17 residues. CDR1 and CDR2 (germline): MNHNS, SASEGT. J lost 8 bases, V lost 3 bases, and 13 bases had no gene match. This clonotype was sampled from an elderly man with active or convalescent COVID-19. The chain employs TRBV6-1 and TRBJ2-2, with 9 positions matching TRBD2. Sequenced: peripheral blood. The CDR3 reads CASSELSGTSILGELFF. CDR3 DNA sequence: TGTGCCAGCAGTGAGTTAAGCGGGACTAGCATTTTGGGGGAGCTGTTTTTT.